Sequencing of this T cell receptor (beta chain) was carried out in a study of technical replicates of blood from a handful of donors. V lost 0 bases, J lost 8 bases, and 13 bases stayed unmatched. Germline V gene data show CDR1 as SGDLS and CDR2 as YYNGEE. This CDR3 comprises 17 residues. Profiled with immunoSEQ multiplex PCR; TCRdb holds only in-frame clones, not every one. The repertoire has tens of thousands of clones, more than 85% of them found once; the top ten carry approximately 5%. The chain recombines TRBV9 with TRBJ2-1; 8 bases map to TRBD2. The clonotype comes from a human donor in good health. Some clones in this sample may be carry-over from other donors' samples. Sequencing was carried out using PBMCs. The CDR3 DNA reads as TGTGCCAGCAGCGTAGGGTCCCAAAGCGGGAGTGCCTATGAGCAGTTCTTC. This encodes CASSVGSQSGSAYEQFF.